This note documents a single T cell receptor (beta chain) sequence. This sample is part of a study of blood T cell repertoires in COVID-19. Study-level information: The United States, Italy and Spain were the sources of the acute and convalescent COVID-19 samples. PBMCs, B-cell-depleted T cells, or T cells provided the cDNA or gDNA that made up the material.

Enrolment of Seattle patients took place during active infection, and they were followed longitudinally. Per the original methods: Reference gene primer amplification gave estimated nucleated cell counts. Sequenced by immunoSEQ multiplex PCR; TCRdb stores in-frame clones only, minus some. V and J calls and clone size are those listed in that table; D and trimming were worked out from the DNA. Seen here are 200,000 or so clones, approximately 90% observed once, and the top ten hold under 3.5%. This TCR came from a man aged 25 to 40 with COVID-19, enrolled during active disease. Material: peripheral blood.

The CDR3 DNA reads TGTGCCAGCTCACCACCGAATAGGCAGGGACAAGAGACCCAGTACTTC. Translating it yields CASSPPNRQGQETQYF. V gene TRBV18 combines with J gene TRBJ2-5; perhaps TRBD1 as D (5 bases). CDR1 and CDR2 (germline): KGHSH, LQKENI. The length of the CDR3 is 16 residues. The V end lost 0 bases, the J end lost 2 bases, and 13 bases lay between the germline ends.